The source of this TCR beta chain is a study of Ad26.COV2.S vaccination and SARS-CoV-2 variants. Study as a whole: Donor got 5x10^10 or 1x10^11 viral particles of Ad26.COV2.S. Broader study findings: Substantial post-vaccination breadth of spike-specific CD8+ and CD4+ T cell responses was reported. Total T cell responses, in the TCR breadth and depth analyses, may have been underestimated.

Treatment meaning: 19 received Ad26.COV2.S at low or high dose, single or two shots; several received placebo; per-sample allocation not given. Day 63 after the first injection of vaccine or placebo was the sampling time. An adult aged 18-55 years in Boston served as the donor. Profiling relied on immunoSEQ multiplex PCR, and the TCRdb table lists in-frame clones only, not all of them. Of hundreds of thousands of clones in the sample, roughly 87% were seen once. Notes on this clone: Its antigen is currently unknown.

Trimming took 7 bases from V and 8 from J, leaving 14 bases between them. The CDR3 totals 12 residues. CDR1 and CDR2 from the germline V gene are SNHLY and FYNNEI. This specimen consisted of peripheral blood, obtained in a trial of Ad26.COV2.S vaccine versus placebo. This receptor was taken from a person aged 18-65 years who received the Ad26.COV2.S COVID-19 vaccine or a placebo. The chain carries TRBV2 and TRBJ1-2; D is unclear. CDR3 loop: CASTGRSRGYTF. The CDR3 DNA reads TGTGCCAGCACCGGGCGATCGAGGGGCTACACCTTC.